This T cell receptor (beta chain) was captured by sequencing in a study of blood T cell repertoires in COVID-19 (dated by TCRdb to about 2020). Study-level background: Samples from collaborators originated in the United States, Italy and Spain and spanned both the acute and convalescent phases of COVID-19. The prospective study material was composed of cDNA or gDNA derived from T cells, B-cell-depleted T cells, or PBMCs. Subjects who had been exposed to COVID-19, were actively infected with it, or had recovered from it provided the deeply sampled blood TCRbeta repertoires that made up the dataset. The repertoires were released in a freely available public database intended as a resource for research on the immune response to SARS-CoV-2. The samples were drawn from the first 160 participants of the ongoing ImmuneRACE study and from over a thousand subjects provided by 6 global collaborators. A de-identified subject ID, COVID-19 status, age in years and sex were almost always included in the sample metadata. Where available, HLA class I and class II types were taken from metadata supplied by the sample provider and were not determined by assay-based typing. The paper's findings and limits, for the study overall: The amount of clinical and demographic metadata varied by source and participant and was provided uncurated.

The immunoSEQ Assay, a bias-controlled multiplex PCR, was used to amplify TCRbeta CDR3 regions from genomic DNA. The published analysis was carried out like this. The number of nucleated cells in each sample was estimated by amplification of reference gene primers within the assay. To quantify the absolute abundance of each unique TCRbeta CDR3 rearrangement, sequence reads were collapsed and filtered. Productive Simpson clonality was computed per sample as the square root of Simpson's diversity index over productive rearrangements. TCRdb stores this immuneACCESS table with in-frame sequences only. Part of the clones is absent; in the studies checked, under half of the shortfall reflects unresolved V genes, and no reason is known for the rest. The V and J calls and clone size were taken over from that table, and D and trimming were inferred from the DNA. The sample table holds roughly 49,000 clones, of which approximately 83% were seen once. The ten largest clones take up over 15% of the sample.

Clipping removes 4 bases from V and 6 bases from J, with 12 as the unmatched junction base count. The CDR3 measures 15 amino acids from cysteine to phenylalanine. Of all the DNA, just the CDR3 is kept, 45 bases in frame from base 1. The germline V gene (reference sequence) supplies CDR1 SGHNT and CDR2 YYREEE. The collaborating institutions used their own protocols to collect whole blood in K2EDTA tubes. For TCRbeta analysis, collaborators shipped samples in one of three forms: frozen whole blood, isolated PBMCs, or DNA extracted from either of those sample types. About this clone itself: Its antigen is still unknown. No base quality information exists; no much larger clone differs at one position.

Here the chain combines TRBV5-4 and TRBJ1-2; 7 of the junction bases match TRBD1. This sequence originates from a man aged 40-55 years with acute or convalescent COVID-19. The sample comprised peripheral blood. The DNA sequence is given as TGTGCCAGCAGCCAGTGGACAGGAACCCCGCATGGCTACACCTTC. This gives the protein CASSQWTGTPHGYTF.